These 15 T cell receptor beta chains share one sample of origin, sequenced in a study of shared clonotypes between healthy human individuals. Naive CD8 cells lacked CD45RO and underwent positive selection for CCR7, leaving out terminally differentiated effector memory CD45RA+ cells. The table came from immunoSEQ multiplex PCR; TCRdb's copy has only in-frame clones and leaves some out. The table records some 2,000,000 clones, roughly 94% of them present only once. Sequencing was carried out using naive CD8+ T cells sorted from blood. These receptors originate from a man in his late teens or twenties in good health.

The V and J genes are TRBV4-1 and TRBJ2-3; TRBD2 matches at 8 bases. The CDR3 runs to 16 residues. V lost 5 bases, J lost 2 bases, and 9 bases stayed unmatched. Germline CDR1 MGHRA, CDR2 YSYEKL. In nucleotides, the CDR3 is TGCGCCAGCAGCGACCGTTTAGCGGGACCCACAGATACGCAGTATTTT. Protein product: CASSDRLAGPTDTQYF.

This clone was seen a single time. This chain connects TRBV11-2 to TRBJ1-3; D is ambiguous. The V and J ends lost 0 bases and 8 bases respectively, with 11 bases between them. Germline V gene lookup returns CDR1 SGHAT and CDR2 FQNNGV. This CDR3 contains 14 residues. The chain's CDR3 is CASSLDRSGDTIYF. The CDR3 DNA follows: TGTGCCAGCAGCTTAGATCGGTCTGGGGACACCATATATTTT. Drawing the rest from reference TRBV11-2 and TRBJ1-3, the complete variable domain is EAGVAQSPRYKIIEKRQSVAFWCNPISGHATLYWYQQILGQGPKLLIQFQNNGVVDDSQLPKDRFSAERLKGVDSTLKIQPAKLEDSAVYLCASSLDRSGDTIYFGEGSWLTVV.

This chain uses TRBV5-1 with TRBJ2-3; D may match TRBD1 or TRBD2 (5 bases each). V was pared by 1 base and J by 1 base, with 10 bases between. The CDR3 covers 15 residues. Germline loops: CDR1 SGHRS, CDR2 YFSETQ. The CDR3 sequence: CASSLKRDGTDTQYF. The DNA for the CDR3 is TGCGCCAGCAGCTTGAAAAGGGACGGCACAGATACGCAGTATTTT. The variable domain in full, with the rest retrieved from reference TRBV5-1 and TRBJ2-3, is KAGVTQTPRYLIKTRGQQVTLSCSPISGHRSVSWYQQTPGQGLQFLFEYFSETQRNKGNFPGRFSGRQFSNSRSEMNVSTLELGDSALYLCASSLKRDGTDTQYFGPGTRLTVL.

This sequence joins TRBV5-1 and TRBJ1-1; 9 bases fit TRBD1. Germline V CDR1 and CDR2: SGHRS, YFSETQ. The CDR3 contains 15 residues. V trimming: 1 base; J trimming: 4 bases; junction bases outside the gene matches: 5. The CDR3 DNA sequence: TGCGCCAGCAGCTTGATAGACAGGGGGATCACTGAAGCTTTCTTT. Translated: CASSLIDRGITEAFF.

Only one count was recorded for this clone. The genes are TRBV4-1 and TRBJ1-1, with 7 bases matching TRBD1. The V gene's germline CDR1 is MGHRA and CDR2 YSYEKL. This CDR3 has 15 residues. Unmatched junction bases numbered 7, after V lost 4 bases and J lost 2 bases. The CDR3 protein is CASSLQGGGNTEAFF. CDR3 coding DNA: TGCGCCAGCAGCCTTCAGGGGGGAGGCAACACTGAAGCTTTCTTT.

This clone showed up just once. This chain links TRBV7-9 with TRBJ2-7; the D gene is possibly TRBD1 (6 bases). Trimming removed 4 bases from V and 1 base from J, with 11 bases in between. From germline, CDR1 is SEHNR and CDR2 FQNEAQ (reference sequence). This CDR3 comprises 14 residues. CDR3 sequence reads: CASSSGDISYEQYF. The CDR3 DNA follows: TGTGCCAGCAGCTCCGGGGACATATCCTACGAGCAGTACTTC. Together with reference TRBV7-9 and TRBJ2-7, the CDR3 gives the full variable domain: DTGVSQNPRHKITKRGQNVTFRCDPISEHNRLYWYRQTLGQGPEFLTYFQNEAQLEKSRLLSDRFSAERPKGSFSTLEIQRTEQGDSAMYLCASSSGDISYEQYFGPGTRLTVT.

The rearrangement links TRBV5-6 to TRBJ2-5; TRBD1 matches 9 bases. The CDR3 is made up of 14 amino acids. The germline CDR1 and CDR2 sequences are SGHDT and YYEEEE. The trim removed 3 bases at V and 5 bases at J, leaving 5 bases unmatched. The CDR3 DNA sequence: TGTGCCAGCAGCTGGGACAGGGTTTTGGAGACCCAGTACTTC. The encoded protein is CASSWDRVLETQYF.

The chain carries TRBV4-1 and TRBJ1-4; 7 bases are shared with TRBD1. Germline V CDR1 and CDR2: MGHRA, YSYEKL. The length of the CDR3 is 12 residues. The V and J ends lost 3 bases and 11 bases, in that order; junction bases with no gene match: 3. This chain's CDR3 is CASSHDRVKLFF. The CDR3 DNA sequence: TGCGCCAGCAGCCACGACAGGGTGAAACTGTTTTTT.

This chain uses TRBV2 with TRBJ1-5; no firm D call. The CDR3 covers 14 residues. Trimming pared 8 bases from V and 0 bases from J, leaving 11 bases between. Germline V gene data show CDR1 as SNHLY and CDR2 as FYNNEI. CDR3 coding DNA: TGTGCCAGCGGTACACTAGATAGCAATCAGCCCCAGCATTTT. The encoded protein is CASGTLDSNQPQHF.

The CDR3 loop reads CASSFVAGGLETQYF. CDR3 coding DNA: TGTGCCAGCAGCTTTGTTGCGGGAGGTTTAGAGACCCAGTACTTC. The chain joins TRBV7-9 to TRBJ2-5; the match to TRBD2 covers 8 bases. Germline-derived CDR1 and CDR2 are SEHNR and FQNEAQ (reference sequence). The ends lost 3 bases at V and 4 bases at J; junction bases unmatched: 7. The CDR3 consists of 15 residues.

CDR3 sequence reads: CASSESTGGSGTEAFF. The CDR3 region has the DNA TGCGCCAGCAGTGAGTCCACAGGGGGTAGCGGTACTGAAGCTTTCTTT. The genes are TRBV10-1 and TRBJ1-1; 8 positions agree with TRBD1. CDR1 WNHNN and CDR2 SYGVQD come from the germline V gene (reference sequence). V dropped 0 bases and J dropped 5; count of bases not matched to a gene: 8. CDR3 size: 16 residues.

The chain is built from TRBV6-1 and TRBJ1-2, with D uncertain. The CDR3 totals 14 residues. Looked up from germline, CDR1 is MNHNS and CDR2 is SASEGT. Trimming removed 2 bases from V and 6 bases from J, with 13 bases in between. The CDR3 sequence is CASSETVTANGYTF. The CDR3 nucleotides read TGTGCCAGCAGTGAAACGGTAACAGCCAATGGCTACACCTTC.

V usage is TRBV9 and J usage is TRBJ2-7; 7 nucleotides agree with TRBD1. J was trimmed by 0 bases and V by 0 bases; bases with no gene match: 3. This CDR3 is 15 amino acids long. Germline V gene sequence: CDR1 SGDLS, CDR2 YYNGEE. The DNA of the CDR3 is TGTGCCAGCAGCGTAGGGGACAGTGGCTCCTACGAGCAGTACTTC. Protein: CASSVGDSGSYEQYF.

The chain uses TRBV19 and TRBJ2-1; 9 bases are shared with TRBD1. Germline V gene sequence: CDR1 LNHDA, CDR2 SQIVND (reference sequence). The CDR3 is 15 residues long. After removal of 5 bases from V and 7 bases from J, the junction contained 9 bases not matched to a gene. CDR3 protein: CASSPGQGYLNEQFF. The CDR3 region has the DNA TGTGCCAGTAGTCCGGGACAGGGTTATTTGAATGAGCAGTTCTTC.

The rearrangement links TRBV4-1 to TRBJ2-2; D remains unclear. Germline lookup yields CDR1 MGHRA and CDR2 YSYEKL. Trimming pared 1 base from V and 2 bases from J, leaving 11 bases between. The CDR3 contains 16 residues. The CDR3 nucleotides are TGCGCCAGCAGCCAAGTGGCAGGAGTAAACACCGGGGAGCTGTTTTTT. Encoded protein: CASSQVAGVNTGELFF.